This T cell receptor beta chain is from a study of cytomegalovirus exposure and HLA in healthy donors. General observations from the study: Association with HLA alleles at 0.05 false discovery rate was found for 17,000 or so TCR beta sequences in a later analysis.

The PCR contained 60 Vbeta and 13 Jbeta primers. Generated by immunoSEQ multiplex PCR, the TCRdb table keeps only in-frame clones and is missing some. Of about 130,000 clones in the sample, 80% were seen once. This clone has just a few counts. As yet, its antigen is unknown. The length of the CDR3 is 15 residues. The germline CDR1 and CDR2 sequences are LNHDA and SQIVND (reference sequence). V dropped 4 bases and J dropped 5; count of bases not matched to a gene: 4. The sequence came from a man aged 30 to 39 in good health and CMV-seropositive. Sequencing was carried out using PBMCs. The V gene is TRBV19, the J gene TRBJ2-3; TRBD2 aligns across 12 bases. CDR3 amino acids: CASSTTSGGIDTQYF. The DNA of the CDR3 is TGTGCCAGTAGTACCACTAGCGGGGGGATAGATACGCAGTATTTT. The variable domain in full, with the rest retrieved from reference TRBV19 and TRBJ2-3, is DGGITQSPKYLFRKEGQNVTLSCEQNLNHDAMYWYRQDPGQGLRLIYYSQIVNDFQKGDIAEGYSVSREKKESFPLTVTSAQKNPTAFYLCASSTTSGGIDTQYFGPGTRLTVL.